This T cell receptor (beta chain) was profiled in a study of blood T cell repertoires in COVID-19. In the study overall: Acute and convalescent COVID-19 samples came from the United States, Italy and Spain. Nucleic acid was either cDNA or gDNA, and it came from T cells, B-cell-depleted T cells, or PBMCs.

In the authors' workflow: Estimated nucleated cell counts came from reference gene primer amplification. Libraries were prepared by immunoSEQ multiplex PCR; TCRdb keeps only in-frame clonotypes and omits some of them. That table supplies the V and J calls and clone size; D and trimming were determined from the DNA. The table shows around 120,000 clones, with 80% occurring only once. Germline lookup yields CDR1 MDHEN and CDR2 SYDVKM. This CDR3 is 16 amino acids long. V gave up 6 bases and J gave up 2 bases, with 17 bases separating them. The chain recombines TRBV28 with TRBJ1-5; D call uncertain. This clonotype originated in an older man with acute or convalescent COVID-19. The specimen sequenced was peripheral blood. In DNA form, the CDR3 reads TGTGCCAGCAGCCGCCCAGACCTGAGGGGCAATCAGCCCCAGCATTTT. This sequence encodes CASSRPDLRGNQPQHF. The whole variable domain, remainder taken from reference TRBV28 and TRBJ1-5, is DVKVTQSSRYLVKRTGEKVFLECVQDMDHENMFWYRQDPGLGLRLIYFSYDVKMKEKGDIPEGYSVSREKKERFSLILESASTNQTSMYLCASSRPDLRGNQPQHFGDGTRLSIL.